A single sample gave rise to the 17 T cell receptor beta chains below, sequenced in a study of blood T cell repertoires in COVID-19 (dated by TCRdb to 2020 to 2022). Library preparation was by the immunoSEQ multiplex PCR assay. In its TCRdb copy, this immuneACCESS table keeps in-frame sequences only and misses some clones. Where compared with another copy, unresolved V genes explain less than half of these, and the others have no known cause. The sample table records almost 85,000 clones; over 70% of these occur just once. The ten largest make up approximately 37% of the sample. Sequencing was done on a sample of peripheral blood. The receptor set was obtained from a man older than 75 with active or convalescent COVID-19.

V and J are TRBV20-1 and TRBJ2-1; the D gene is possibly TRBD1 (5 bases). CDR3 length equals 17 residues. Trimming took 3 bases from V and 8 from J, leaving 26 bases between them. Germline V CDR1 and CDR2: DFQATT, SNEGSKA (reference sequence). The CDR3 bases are TGCAGTGCTAGTGGGTCCCTGGGGCCGAGATTAGCCGATGAGCAGTTCTTC. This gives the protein CSASGSLGPRLADEQFF.

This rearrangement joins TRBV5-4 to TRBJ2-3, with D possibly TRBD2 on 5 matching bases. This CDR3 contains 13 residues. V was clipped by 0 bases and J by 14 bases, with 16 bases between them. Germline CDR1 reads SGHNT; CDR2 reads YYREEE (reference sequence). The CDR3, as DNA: TGTGCCAGCAGCTTGGCCATGTCGGGATCGCCGTATTTT. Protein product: CASSLAMSGSPYF.

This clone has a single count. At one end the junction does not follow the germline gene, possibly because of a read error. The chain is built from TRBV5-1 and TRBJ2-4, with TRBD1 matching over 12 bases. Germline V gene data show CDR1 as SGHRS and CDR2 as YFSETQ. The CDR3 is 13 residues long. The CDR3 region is CASSLGDRGRVQF. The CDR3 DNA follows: TGCGCCAGCAGCTTGGGGGACAGGGGGCGCGTCCAGTTC. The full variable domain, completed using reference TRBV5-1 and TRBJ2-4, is KAGVTQTPRYLIKTRGQQVTLSCSPISGHRSVSWYQQTPGQGLQFLFEYFSETQRNKGNFPGRFSGRQFSNSRSEMNVSTLELGDSALYLCASSLGDRGRVQFGAGTRLSVL.

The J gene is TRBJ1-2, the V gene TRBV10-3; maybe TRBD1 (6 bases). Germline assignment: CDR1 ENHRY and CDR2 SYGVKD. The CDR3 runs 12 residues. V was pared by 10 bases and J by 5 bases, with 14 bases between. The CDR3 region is CATTGTSYGYTF. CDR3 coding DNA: TGTGCCACTACCGGGACAAGTTATGGCTACACCTTC.

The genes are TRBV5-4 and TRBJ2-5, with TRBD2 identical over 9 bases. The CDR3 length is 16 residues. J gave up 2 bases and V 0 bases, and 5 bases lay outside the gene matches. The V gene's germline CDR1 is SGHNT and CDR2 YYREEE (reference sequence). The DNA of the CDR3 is TGTGCCAGCAGCTTGGGGGTAGCGGGGGTTCAAGAGACCCAGTACTTC. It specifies CASSLGVAGVQETQYF. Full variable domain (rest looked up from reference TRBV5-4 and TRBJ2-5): ETGVTQSPTHLIKTRGQQVTLRCSSQSGHNTVSWYQQALGQGPQFIFQYYREEENGRGNFPPRFSGLQFPNYSSELNVNALELDDSALYLCASSLGVAGVQETQYFGPGTRLLVL.

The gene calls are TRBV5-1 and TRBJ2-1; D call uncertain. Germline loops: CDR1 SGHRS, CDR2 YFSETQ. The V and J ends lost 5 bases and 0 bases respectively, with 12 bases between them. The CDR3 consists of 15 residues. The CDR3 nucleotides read TGCGCCAGCAGGCTGGTGGCCAACTCCTACAATGAGCAGTTCTTC. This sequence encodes CASRLVANSYNEQFF.

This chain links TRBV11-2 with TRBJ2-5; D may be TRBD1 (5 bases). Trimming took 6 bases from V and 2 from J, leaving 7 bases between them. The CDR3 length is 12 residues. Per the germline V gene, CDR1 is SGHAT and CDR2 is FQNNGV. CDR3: CASRGQQETQYF. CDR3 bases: TGTGCCAGCAGGGGGCAGCAAGAGACCCAGTACTTC.

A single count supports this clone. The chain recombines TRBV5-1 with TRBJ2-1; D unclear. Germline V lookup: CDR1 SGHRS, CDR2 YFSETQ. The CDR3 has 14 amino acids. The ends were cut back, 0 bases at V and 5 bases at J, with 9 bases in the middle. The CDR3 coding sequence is TGCGCCAGCAGCTTGGGAGACTTCAACAATGAGCAGTTCTTC. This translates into CASSLGDFNNEQFF.

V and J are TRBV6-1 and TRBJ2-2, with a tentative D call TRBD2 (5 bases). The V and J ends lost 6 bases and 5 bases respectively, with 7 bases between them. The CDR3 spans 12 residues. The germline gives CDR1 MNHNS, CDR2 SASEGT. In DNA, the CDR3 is TGTGCCAGCAGAGCGGTTACCGGGGAGCTGTTTTTT. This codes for CASRAVTGELFF.

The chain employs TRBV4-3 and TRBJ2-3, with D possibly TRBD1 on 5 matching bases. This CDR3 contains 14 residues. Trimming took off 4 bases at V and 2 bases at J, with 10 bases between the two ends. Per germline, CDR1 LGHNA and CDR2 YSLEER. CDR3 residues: CASSLGRDTDTQYF. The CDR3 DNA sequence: TGCGCCAGCAGCCTTGGCAGGGACACAGATACGCAGTATTTT.

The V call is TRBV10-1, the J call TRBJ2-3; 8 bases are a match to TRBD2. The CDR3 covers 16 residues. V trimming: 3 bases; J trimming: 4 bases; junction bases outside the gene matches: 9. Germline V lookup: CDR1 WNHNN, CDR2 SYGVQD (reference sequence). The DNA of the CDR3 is TGCGCCAGCAGTGACTCGACGACTAGCGCCGCAGATACGCAGTATTTT. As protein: CASSDSTTSAADTQYF.

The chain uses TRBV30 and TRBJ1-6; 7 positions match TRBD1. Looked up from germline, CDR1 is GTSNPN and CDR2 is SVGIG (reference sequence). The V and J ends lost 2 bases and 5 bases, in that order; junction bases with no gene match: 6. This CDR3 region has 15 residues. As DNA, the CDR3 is TGTGCCTGGAGTAGCACAGGGGTTCATAATTCACCCCTCCACTTT. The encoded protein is CAWSSTGVHNSPLHF. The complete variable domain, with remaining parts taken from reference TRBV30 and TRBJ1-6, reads SQTIHQWPATLVQPVGSPLSLECTVEGTSNPNLYWYRQAAGRGLQLLFYSVGIGQISSEVPQNLSASRPQDRQFILSSKKLLLSDSGFYLCAWSSTGVHNSPLHFGNGTRLTVT.

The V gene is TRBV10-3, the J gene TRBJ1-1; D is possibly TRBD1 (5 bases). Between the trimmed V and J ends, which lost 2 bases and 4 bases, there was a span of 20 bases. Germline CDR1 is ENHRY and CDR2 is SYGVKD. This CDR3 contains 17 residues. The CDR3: CAISENGGGRSVTEAFF. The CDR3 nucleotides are TGTGCCATCAGTGAGAACGGTGGGGGGAGGAGCGTCACTGAAGCTTTCTTT.

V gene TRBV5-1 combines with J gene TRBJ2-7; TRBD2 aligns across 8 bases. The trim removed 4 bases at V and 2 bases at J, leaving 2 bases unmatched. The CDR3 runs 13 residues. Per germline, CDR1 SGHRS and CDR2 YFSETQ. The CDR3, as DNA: TGCGCCAGCAGCATTAGCGGGGCCTACGAGCAGTACTTC. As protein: CASSISGAYEQYF.

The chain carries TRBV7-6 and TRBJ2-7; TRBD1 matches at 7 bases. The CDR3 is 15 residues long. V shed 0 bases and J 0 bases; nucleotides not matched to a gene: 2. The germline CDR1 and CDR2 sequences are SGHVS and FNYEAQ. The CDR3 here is CASSLAAGGSYEQYF. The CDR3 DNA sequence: TGTGCCAGCAGCTTAGCGGCAGGGGGCTCCTACGAGCAGTACTTC.

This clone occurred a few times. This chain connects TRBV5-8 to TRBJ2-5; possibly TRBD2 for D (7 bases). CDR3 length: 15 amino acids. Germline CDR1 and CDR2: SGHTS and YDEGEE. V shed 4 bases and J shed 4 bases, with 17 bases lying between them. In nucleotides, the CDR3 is TGTGCCAGCAGCCCCCGAGGAGGGGGGGGAGAGACCCAGTACTTC. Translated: CASSPRGGGGETQYF.

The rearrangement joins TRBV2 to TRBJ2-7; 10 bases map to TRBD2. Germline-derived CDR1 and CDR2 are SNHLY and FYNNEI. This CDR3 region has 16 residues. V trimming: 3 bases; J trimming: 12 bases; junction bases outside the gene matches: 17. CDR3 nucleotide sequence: TGTGCCAGCAGTGAGGAGCGGGGGGGCTTATCGTTGTACCGGTACTTC. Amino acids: CASSEERGGLSLYRYF.